This T cell receptor (beta chain) was obtained from a study of chemoradiotherapy in HPV16-positive cancers. The overall study: Functional T-cell assays on a couple of HPV16-positive patients' cells defined candidate HPV-specific clones and common TCR motifs.

As regards this clone: Antigen specificity is unknown.

From germline, CDR1 is SGDLS and CDR2 YYNGEE. The ends were cut back, 2 bases at V and 2 bases at J, with 7 bases in the middle. The CDR3 runs to 13 residues. The data were produced by immunoSEQ multiplex PCR, yet TCRdb's version contains in-frame clones alone and is incomplete. Here the sample spans thousands of clones, approximately 79% being singletons. Samples were taken several times over chemoradiotherapy. The study, taken as a whole, reports: During treatment, candidate HPV-specific clones and E7-related motifs expanded in tumor.

The specimen was tumor tissue, collected from a patient who underwent chemoradiotherapy. The TCR was taken from a human donor with HPV-associated anogenital cancer. This rearrangement joins TRBV9 to TRBJ1-1; D ambiguous. This chain's CDR3 is CASSVMLNTEAFF. As DNA, the CDR3 is TGTGCCAGCAGCGTTATGCTTAACACTGAAGCTTTCTTT.